This T cell receptor beta chain is from a study of cytomegalovirus exposure and HLA in healthy donors. Study observations and caveats: The study designated some 180 TCR beta chains cytomegalovirus-associated.

The V gene end was trimmed by 6 bases and the J gene end by 1 base; junction bases not matched to a gene: 9. This CDR3 region has 16 residues. Germline CDR1 and CDR2: MRHNA and SNTAGT. With regard to this clone: Its antigen is not identified.

Sequencing used immunoSEQ multiplex PCR; TCRdb keeps in-frame clones, though not all of them. Among a few hundred thousand clones listed, 90% were seen once. Sequenced material: PBMCs. The sequence derives from a woman aged 18-35 years in good health and CMV-seronegative. The chain carries TRBV6-4 and TRBJ2-3; 8 bases match TRBD2. CDR3 DNA: TGTGCCAGCAGCCTCTCTCGCGGGGGGCGCACAGATACGCAGTATTTT. It is translated as CASSLSRGGRTDTQYF.